These 17 T cell receptor beta chains were sequenced from one sample in a study of CD8+ T cells in alopecia areata. Extraction of RNA preceded its reverse transcription into cDNA, which served as the sequencing template. Data came from immunoSEQ multiplex PCR; TCRdb stores just in-frame clones and leaves some out. This sample has 180,000 or so clones, with about 67% found just once. Source: CD8+ T cells sorted from blood, taken at week 0. The receptors derive from a human donor with alopecia areata.

This clone was observed a few times. CDR3 DNA sequence: TGTGCCAGCACCGCGCTCGATAGCAATCAGCCCCAGCATTTT. Translating it yields CASTALDSNQPQHF. The chain recombines TRBV6-6 with TRBJ1-5, with unresolved D. The CDR3 has 14 amino acids. The germline V gene has CDR1 MNHNY and CDR2 SVGAGI (reference sequence). V was trimmed by 7 bases and J by 0 bases, leaving 10 bases between them.

This clone came up once. The DNA for the CDR3 is TGTGCCAGCAGCGCGGGGACAGGGGGAACTTCTGAAGCTTTCTTT. Its protein product is CASSAGTGGTSEAFF. The chain links TRBV7-9 to TRBJ1-1; TRBD1 matches 11 bases. Per germline, CDR1 SEHNR and CDR2 FQNEAQ (reference sequence). Losses at the gene ends were 5 bases for V and 6 bases for J; bases not matched to a gene: 8. This CDR3 contains 15 residues.

The chain carries TRBV10-3 and TRBJ2-5, with D hard to call. Germline V gene sequence: CDR1 ENHRY, CDR2 SYGVKD. CDR3 length: 12 residues. The germline V and J ends were trimmed by 4 bases and 4 bases, with 7 bases remaining between them. The DNA for the CDR3 is TGTGCCATCAGTGCTGTGGCAGAGACCCAGTACTTC. Translation gives CAISAVAETQYF.

The rearrangement uses TRBV13 and TRBJ2-3; 10 nucleotides agree with TRBD2. The J segment lost 0 bases and the V segment lost 3 bases, leaving 3 bases of the junction unmatched. The CDR3 consists of 16 residues. Germline V gene data show CDR1 as PRHDT and CDR2 as FYEKMQ (reference sequence). The CDR3 DNA is TGTGCCAGCAGCTTGGGGACTAGCGCGAGCACAGATACGCAGTATTTT. It codes for CASSLGTSASTDTQYF.

The chain has TRBV2 and TRBJ2-5; TRBD2 might be the D (5 bases). CDR3 size: 13 residues. Germline CDR1 reads SNHLY; CDR2 reads FYNNEI. The V and J ends lost 4 bases and 5 bases respectively, with 11 bases between them. In DNA, the CDR3 is TGTGCCAGCAGTGGGCCTCCGGGGGAGACCCAGTACTTC. This encodes CASSGPPGETQYF.

The rearrangement joins TRBV30 to TRBJ1-1; D is unresolved. Deletions cut 0 bases from V and 5 bases from J, with 10 bases between. The germline V gene encodes CDR1 GTSNPN and CDR2 SVGIG (reference sequence). CDR3 length: 13 amino acids. CDR3 in amino acids: CAWSVRLGTEAFF. The CDR3 region has the DNA TGTGCCTGGAGTGTAAGGTTGGGAACTGAAGCTTTCTTT.

The V gene is TRBV19, the J gene TRBJ1-2; TRBD1 is a possible D gene (6 bases). The CDR3 is 16 residues long. The germline gives CDR1 LNHDA, CDR2 SQIVND (reference sequence). The V end was cut by 5 bases, the J end by 6 bases, with 22 bases between. The CDR3 coding sequence is TGTGCCAGTAGTGCCCCTCGGACAGACCAGATTGATGGCTACACCTTC. It yields the protein CASSAPRTDQIDGYTF.

The table lists this clone with a few counts. This chain links TRBV19 with TRBJ2-7; 9 nucleotides align to TRBD1. J lost 3 bases, V lost 8 bases, and 5 bases had no gene match. Germline CDR1 reads LNHDA; CDR2 reads SQIVND (reference sequence). This CDR3 contains 13 residues. The CDR3 spells CASATTGGYEQYF. CDR3 sequence (DNA): TGTGCCAGTGCCACGACAGGGGGCTACGAGCAGTACTTC.

The rearrangement uses TRBV12-5 and TRBJ2-7, with 7 bases fitting TRBD1. Germline V gene lookup returns CDR1 LGHNT and CDR2 FRNRAP. The CDR3 runs to 15 residues. After removal of 3 bases from V and 2 bases from J, the junction contained 7 bases not matched to a gene. CDR3 in amino acids: CASGFNRDRPYEQYF. The CDR3 DNA reads TGTGCTAGTGGTTTCAACCGGGACAGACCCTACGAGCAGTACTTC. The full variable domain, completed using reference TRBV12-5 and TRBJ2-7, is DARVTQTPRHKVTEMGQEVTMRCQPILGHNTVFWYRQTMMQGLELLAYFRNRAPLDDSGMPKDRFSAEMPDATLATLKIQPSEPRDSAVYFCASGFNRDRPYEQYFGPGTRLTVT.

The rearrangement uses TRBV2 and TRBJ2-7; TRBD2 might be the D (6 bases). The V end lost 5 bases, the J end lost 4 bases, and 24 bases lay between the germline ends. The CDR3 totals 17 residues. Germline CDR1 is SNHLY and CDR2 is FYNNEI. The CDR3 bases are TGTGCCAGCAGTCCCACCAATCCTAGCGTCCTAGGGTACGAGCAGTACTTC. Protein product: CASSPTNPSVLGYEQYF. The full variable domain, in which reference TRBV2 and TRBJ2-7 provide the parts outside the CDR3, is EPEVTQTPSHQVTQMGQEVILRCVPISNHLYFYWYRQILGQKVEFLVSFYNNEISEKSEIFDDQFSVERPDGSNFTLKIRSTKLEDSAMYFCASSPTNPSVLGYEQYFGPGTRLTVT.

The genes are TRBV29-1 and TRBJ2-3, with 8 bases identical to TRBD2. The V and J ends lost 6 bases and 6 bases, in that order; junction bases with no gene match: 11. The CDR3 length is 14 residues. In germline, CDR1 is SQVTM, CDR2 ANQGSEA. The CDR3 sequence: CSVTYGGAVDTQYF. The DNA of the CDR3 is TGCAGCGTAACTTACGGGGGGGCGGTGGATACGCAGTATTTT.

This clone was seen a handful of times. The CDR3 sequence: CASSGNRVDTEAFF. In DNA form, the CDR3 reads TGTGCCAGCAGTGGGAACAGGGTTGACACTGAAGCTTTCTTT. The V gene is TRBV27, the J gene TRBJ1-1; possibly TRBD1 for D (6 bases). Germline CDR1 reads MNHEY; CDR2 reads SMNVEV (reference sequence). The ends were cut back, 5 bases at V and 3 bases at J, with 13 bases in the middle. There are 14 residues in the CDR3.

This chain uses TRBV7-9 with TRBJ1-1; D is ambiguous. The CDR3 contains 12 residues. Trimming stripped 5 bases from V and 3 bases from J, with 7 bases between. Germline V gene sequence: CDR1 SEHNR, CDR2 FQNEAQ (reference sequence). The CDR3 DNA follows: TGTGCCAGCAGCATTCTTGACACTGAAGCTTTCTTT. This sequence encodes CASSILDTEAFF.

This chain uses TRBV19 with TRBJ2-1; D is possibly TRBD1 (6 bases). This CDR3 has 14 amino acids. Germline lookup yields CDR1 LNHDA and CDR2 SQIVND (reference sequence). V was clipped by 5 bases and J by 6 bases, with 14 bases between them. This CDR3 is CASSSYRESNEQFF. CDR3 DNA sequence: TGTGCCAGTAGTTCCTACAGGGAATCCAATGAGCAGTTCTTC.

In this sample, this clone turned up a few times. The chain links TRBV9 to TRBJ2-3; D is uncertain. Trimming stripped 0 bases from V and 4 bases from J, with 12 bases between. The CDR3 contains 15 residues. Germline values: CDR1 SGDLS, CDR2 YYNGEE. The CDR3 sequence is CASSVGSRLPDTQYF. The CDR3 DNA reads as TGTGCCAGCAGCGTAGGATCACGGCTCCCAGATACGCAGTATTTT. The full variable domain, completed using reference TRBV9 and TRBJ2-3, is DSGVTQTPKHLITATGQRVTLRCSPRSGDLSVYWYQQSLDQGLQFLIQYYNGEERAKGNILERFSAQQFPDLHSELNLSSLELGDSALYFCASSVGSRLPDTQYFGPGTRLTVL.

The rearrangement links TRBV11-2 to TRBJ2-5; a possible D gene is TRBD1 (6 bases). The length of the CDR3 is 16 residues. The V gene's germline CDR1 is SGHAT and CDR2 FQNNGV. The V and J ends lost 3 bases and 3 bases respectively, with 17 bases between them. The CDR3 reads CASSFLTSRGKETQYF. The CDR3 DNA is TGTGCCAGCAGCTTCTTGACCTCCAGGGGCAAAGAGACCCAGTACTTC.

This chain uses TRBV15 with TRBJ2-5; D gene unclear. Germline-derived CDR1 and CDR2 are LNHNV and YYDKDF (reference sequence). Trimming removed 3 bases from V and 3 bases from J, with 5 bases in between. The CDR3 sequence is 12 residues long. The CDR3 region is CATSSAEETQYF. The CDR3 region has the DNA TGTGCCACCAGCAGCGCCGAAGAGACCCAGTACTTC.